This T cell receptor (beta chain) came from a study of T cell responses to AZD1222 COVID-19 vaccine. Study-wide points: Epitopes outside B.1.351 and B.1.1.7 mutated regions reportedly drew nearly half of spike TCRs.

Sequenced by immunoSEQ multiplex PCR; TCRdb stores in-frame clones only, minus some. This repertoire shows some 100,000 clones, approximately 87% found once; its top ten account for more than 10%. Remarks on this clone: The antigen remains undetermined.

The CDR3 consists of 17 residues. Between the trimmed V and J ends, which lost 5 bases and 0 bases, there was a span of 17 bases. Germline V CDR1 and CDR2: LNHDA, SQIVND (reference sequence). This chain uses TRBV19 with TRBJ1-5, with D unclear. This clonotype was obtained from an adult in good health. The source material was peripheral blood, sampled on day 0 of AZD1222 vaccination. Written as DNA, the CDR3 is TGTGCCAGTAGTGCCGGACGGAACATTTATAGCAATCAGCCCCAGCATTTT. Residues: CASSAGRNIYSNQPQHF.